The 25 T cell receptor beta chains below all came from one sample that was sequenced in a study of cytomegalovirus exposure and HLA in healthy donors. With 60 Vbeta and 13 Jbeta primers, the PCR was carried out. Produced via immunoSEQ multiplex PCR; TCRdb's table is partial and in-frame only. In the table there are some 200,000 clones, over 75% of which are singletons. Sequenced input: PBMCs. These receptors were taken from a man aged 35 to 55 in good health and CMV-seropositive.

The CDR3 coding sequence is TGTGCCAGCAGCGGGGAGGGGGACTCCCAGTACTTC. Translated, it gives CASSGEGDSQYF. The rearrangement uses TRBV6-5 and TRBJ2-5; D is possibly TRBD2 (7 bases). From germline, CDR1 is MNHEY and CDR2 SVGAGI. The CDR3 spans 12 residues. The V gene lost 6 bases and the J gene lost 9 bases, with 14 bases spanning the gap.

There are a few counts of this clone. The genes are TRBV4-1 and TRBJ2-5; D call uncertain. The CDR3 has 14 amino acids. From germline, CDR1 is MGHRA and CDR2 YSYEKL. The V end lost 2 bases, the J end lost 3 bases, and 10 bases lay between the germline ends. The CDR3 DNA is TGCGCCAGCAGCCAACCTTCCAGAAAAGAGACCCAGTACTTC. It translates to CASSQPSRKETQYF.

This chain links TRBV29-1 with TRBJ2-7, with a weak D call TRBD1 (6 bases). With 4 bases removed from V and 2 bases from J, the gap between germline ends came to 9 bases. Germline CDR1 SQVTM, CDR2 ANQGSEA. This CDR3 is built from 12 residues. CDR3 nucleotide sequence: TGCAGCGTTGTACAGGGCGCCTACGAGCAGTACTTC. Translation: CSVVQGAYEQYF.

In regard to this clone: Other DNA sequences in this specimen translate into the identical CDR3. The chain is built from TRBV14 and TRBJ2-5; D gene ambiguous. V lost 5 bases and J lost 4, with 5 bases in between. CDR3 length: 11 amino acids. In germline, CDR1 is SGHDN, CDR2 FVKESK. The CDR3: CASSAGETQYF. The CDR3 DNA reads TGTGCCAGCAGCGCCGGAGAGACCCAGTACTTC.

The J gene is TRBJ2-7, the V gene TRBV28; tentative D call: TRBD1 (6 bases). V was pared by 7 bases and J by 2 bases, with 18 bases between. The CDR3 length is 15 residues. Germline values: CDR1 MDHEN, CDR2 SYDVKM. In nucleotides, the CDR3 is TGTGCCAGCAAATCAGGGGCCTATGGTCCCTACGAGCAGTACTTC. Its translation: CASKSGAYGPYEQYF. The variable domain in full, completed from reference TRBV28 and TRBJ2-7, reads DVKVTQSSRYLVKRTGEKVFLECVQDMDHENMFWYRQDPGLGLRLIYFSYDVKMKEKGDIPEGYSVSREKKERFSLILESASTNQTSMYLCASKSGAYGPYEQYFGPGTRLTVT.

V is TRBV10-3 and J is TRBJ1-1; D ambiguous. Germline-derived CDR1 and CDR2 are ENHRY and SYGVKD. The CDR3 spans 15 residues. The V end lost 0 bases, the J end lost 0 bases, and 8 bases lay between the germline ends. The CDR3, as DNA: TGTGCCATCAGTGAGTCGATTGGCCTGAACACTGAAGCTTTCTTT. Its translation: CAISESIGLNTEAFF.

The CDR3 is CASSNSGKPTDTQYF. In DNA form, the CDR3 reads TGTGCCAGCAGTAATAGCGGGAAACCCACAGATACGCAGTATTTT. The chain employs TRBV6-4 and TRBJ2-3, with 8 bases fitting TRBD2. The CDR3 is 15 amino acids. V gave up 5 bases and J gave up 2 bases; unmatched junction bases: 6. Germline CDR1 reads MRHNA; CDR2 reads SNTAGT.

The chain joins TRBV9 to TRBJ1-5; 8 positions match TRBD1. From germline, CDR1 is SGDLS and CDR2 YYNGEE. The CDR3 runs 15 residues. J gave up 6 bases and V 0 bases, and 5 bases lay outside the gene matches. This chain's CDR3 is CASSVGTGGSQPQHF. Here the CDR3 DNA reads TGTGCCAGCAGCGTAGGCACAGGGGGTAGTCAGCCCCAGCATTTT.

This chain joins TRBV30 and TRBJ2-3; 7 nucleotides line up with TRBD2. Germline assignment: CDR1 GTSNPN and CDR2 SVGIG (reference sequence). With 1 base clipped from V and 1 base from J, the junction kept 5 bases outside the gene matches. The CDR3 runs 15 residues. The CDR3 sequence is CAWSARAGGTDTQYF. The CDR3 DNA sequence: TGTGCCTGGAGTGCAAGGGCGGGGGGCACAGATACGCAGTATTTT.

This clone was picked up a small number of times. The chain uses TRBV7-6 and TRBJ2-1; 8 bases are a match to TRBD2. This CDR3 comprises 15 residues. V was pared by 5 bases and J by 1 base, with 4 bases of the junction left unmatched. The germline V gene has CDR1 SGHVS and CDR2 FNYEAQ. CDR3 in DNA: TGTGCCAGCAGCGGCCGGGGGGGTTCCTACAATGAGCAGTTCTTC. Protein product: CASSGRGGSYNEQFF.

CDR3 sequence: CASRTTGGQETQYF. The DNA for the CDR3 is TGTGCCAGCAGGACGACAGGGGGGCAAGAGACCCAGTACTTC. The chain employs TRBV7-2 and TRBJ2-5; 9 positions match TRBD1. The germline V gene has CDR1 SGHTA and CDR2 FQGNSA. This CDR3 spans 14 amino acids. Losses at the gene ends were 6 bases for V and 2 bases for J; bases not matched to a gene: 4. Full variable domain (rest looked up from reference TRBV7-2 and TRBJ2-5): GAGVSQSPSNKVTEKGKDVELRCDPISGHTALYWYRQSLGQGLEFLIYFQGNSAPDKSGLPSDRFSAERTGGSVSTLTIQRTQQEDSAVYLCASRTTGGQETQYFGPGTRLLVL.

The chain employs TRBV19 and TRBJ1-5; possibly TRBD1 for D (5 bases). Germline loops: CDR1 LNHDA, CDR2 SQIVND (reference sequence). CDR3 length equals 13 residues. Trimming pared 7 bases from V and 8 bases from J, leaving 15 bases between. The CDR3 loop is CASTGQPLEPQHF. The CDR3 nucleotides read TGTGCCAGTACCGGACAACCCCTCGAGCCCCAGCATTTT.

This chain connects TRBV9 to TRBJ2-7; no clear D. Germline V gives CDR1 SGDLS, CDR2 YYNGEE. Trimming removed 3 bases at V and 3 bases at J, with 13 bases between. The CDR3 covers 14 residues. CDR3 coding DNA: TGTGCCAGCAGCGGCAACAGTGCCGTCTACGAGCAGTACTTC. Encoded protein: CASSGNSAVYEQYF.

The chain has TRBV7-9 and TRBJ2-2, with no clear D. Germline-derived CDR1 and CDR2 are SEHNR and FQNEAQ (reference sequence). This CDR3 contains 15 residues. V lost 1 base to trimming and J lost 1 base, with 7 bases between them. Here the CDR3 DNA reads TGTGCCAGCAGCTTAGTTTCCGGGAACACCGGGGAGCTGTTTTTT. Its translation is CASSLVSGNTGELFF. Full variable domain (rest looked up from reference TRBV7-9 and TRBJ2-2): DTGVSQNPRHKITKRGQNVTFRCDPISEHNRLYWYRQTLGQGPEFLTYFQNEAQLEKSRLLSDRFSAERPKGSFSTLEIQRTEQGDSAMYLCASSLVSGNTGELFFGEGSRLTVL.

The CDR3 is CASSLDSYTDTQYF. Written as DNA, the CDR3 is TGCGCCAGCAGCTTGGATAGCTACACAGATACGCAGTATTTT. The chain is built from TRBV5-1 and TRBJ2-3; D call uncertain. CDR3 length equals 14 residues. CDR1 and CDR2 from the germline V gene are SGHRS and YFSETQ. The V gene lost 0 bases and the J gene lost 2 bases, with 7 bases spanning the gap.

The chain uses TRBV4-3 and TRBJ2-1; 8 nucleotides match TRBD2. J lost 8 bases, V lost 1 base, and 7 bases had no gene match. The germline CDR1 and CDR2 sequences are LGHNA and YSLEER. The CDR3 sequence is 15 residues long. The CDR3 reads CASSQVPGGAYEQFF. In DNA, the CDR3 is TGCGCCAGCAGCCAAGTTCCGGGGGGGGCGTATGAGCAGTTCTTC.

V gene TRBV4-3 combines with J gene TRBJ2-1; 12 positions agree with TRBD2. J lost 12 bases, V lost 1 base, and 10 bases had no gene match. The CDR3 is made up of 16 amino acids. Germline values: CDR1 LGHNA, CDR2 YSLEER. The CDR3, as DNA: TGCGCCAGCAGCCAAGCCGGGACTAGCGGGTCCACAGGGCAGTTCTTC. Amino acid sequence: CASSQAGTSGSTGQFF.

This chain uses TRBV19 with TRBJ2-5; 7 positions agree with TRBD1. The ends lost 6 bases at V and 0 bases at J; junction bases unmatched: 1. This CDR3 is 13 amino acids long. Germline CDR1 and CDR2: LNHDA and SQIVND (reference sequence). The CDR3 DNA is TGTGCCAGTAGAAGGGGGCACCAAGAGACCCAGTACTTC. Protein product: CASRRGHQETQYF.

The chain employs TRBV28 and TRBJ2-7; D is perhaps TRBD1 (6 bases). The V end lost 5 bases, the J end lost 7 bases, and 21 bases lay between the germline ends. This CDR3 is 15 amino acids long. Germline assignment: CDR1 MDHEN and CDR2 SYDVKM. CDR3 DNA sequence: TGTGCCAGCAGTACCCTGGGGGCAGGTTCTGGGGAGCAGTACTTC. It is translated as CASSTLGAGSGEQYF.

V is TRBV15 and J is TRBJ1-5; D is unclear. CDR3 length equals 17 residues. V was clipped by 0 bases and J by 0 bases, with 12 bases between them. The germline gives CDR1 LNHNV, CDR2 YYDKDF (reference sequence). CDR3 DNA: TGTGCCACCAGCAGAGATGGAAGACAAGTTAGCAATCAGCCCCAGCATTTT. Its translation is CATSRDGRQVSNQPQHF.

This sequence joins TRBV5-1 and TRBJ2-3; possible D gene TRBD1, 6 bases. Germline CDR1 and CDR2: SGHRS and YFSETQ. The CDR3 is 14 amino acids. The ends were cut back, 1 base at V and 4 bases at J, with 10 bases in the middle. The CDR3: CASSLNRVPDTQYF. In DNA form, the CDR3 reads TGCGCCAGCAGCTTGAACAGGGTGCCAGATACGCAGTATTTT.

This rearrangement joins TRBV27 to TRBJ2-7; TRBD1 matches 9 bases. Germline loops: CDR1 MNHEY, CDR2 SMNVEV (reference sequence). The V gene end was trimmed by 4 bases and the J gene end by 6 bases; junction bases not matched to a gene: 10. The CDR3 runs to 15 residues. CDR3 nucleotides: TGTGCCAGCAGTTCAGCCGGGACAGGGAGCTCCGAGCAGTACTTC. Translated: CASSSAGTGSSEQYF.

The chain has TRBV9 and TRBJ2-6, with D perhaps matching TRBD1 (5 bases). The V gene lost 0 bases and the J gene lost 1 base, with 5 bases spanning the gap. In germline, CDR1 is SGDLS, CDR2 YYNGEE. CDR3 length: 15 residues. The CDR3 nucleotides are TGTGCCAGCAGCGTAGAGGGGTCTGGGGCCAACGTCCTGACTTTC. Protein: CASSVEGSGANVLTF.

This clone came up a few times. The rearrangement uses TRBV28 and TRBJ1-2; 8 positions agree with TRBD1. Per germline, CDR1 MDHEN and CDR2 SYDVKM. The J segment lost 4 bases and the V segment lost 6 bases, leaving 7 bases of the junction unmatched. The CDR3 runs to 14 residues. In DNA form, the CDR3 reads TGTGCCAGCAGAAGGGGACAGGCGTTCTATGGCTACACCTTC. Its protein is CASRRGQAFYGYTF.

The V call is TRBV19, the J call TRBJ2-3; D may be TRBD1 (6 bases). This CDR3 has 13 residues. Trimming pared 4 bases from V and 5 bases from J, leaving 10 bases between. CDR1 is LNHDA, CDR2 SQIVND, per germline (reference sequence). The CDR3 sequence: CASSTYRVDTQYF. The CDR3, as DNA: TGTGCCAGTAGTACTTACAGGGTAGATACGCAGTATTTT.